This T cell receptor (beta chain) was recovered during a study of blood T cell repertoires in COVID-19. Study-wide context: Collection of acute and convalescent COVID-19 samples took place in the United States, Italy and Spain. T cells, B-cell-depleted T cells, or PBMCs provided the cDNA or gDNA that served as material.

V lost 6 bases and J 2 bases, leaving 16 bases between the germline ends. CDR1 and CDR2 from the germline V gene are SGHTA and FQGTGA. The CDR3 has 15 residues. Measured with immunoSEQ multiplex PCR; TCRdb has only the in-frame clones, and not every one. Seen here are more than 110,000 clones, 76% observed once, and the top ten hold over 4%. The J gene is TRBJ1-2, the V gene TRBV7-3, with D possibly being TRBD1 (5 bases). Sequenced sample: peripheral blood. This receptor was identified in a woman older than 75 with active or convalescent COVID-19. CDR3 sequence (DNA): TGTGCCAGCAGGCCTGGGGCAGGGAAGAACTATGGCTACACCTTC. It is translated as CASRPGAGKNYGYTF. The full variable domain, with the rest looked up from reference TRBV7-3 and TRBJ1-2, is GAGVSQTPSNKVTEKGKYVELRCDPISGHTALYWYRQSLGQGPEFLIYFQGTGAADDSGLPNDRFFAVRPEGSVSTLKIQRTERGDSAVYLCASRPGAGKNYGYTFGSGTRLTVV.